These 21 T cell receptor beta chains originate from one sample sequenced in a study of T cell changes during pregnancy in multiple sclerosis. Profiling relied on immunoSEQ multiplex PCR, and the TCRdb table lists in-frame clones only, not all of them. The profile shows 45,000 to 55,000 clones, 75% to 90% of them singletons. This specimen consisted of peripheral blood, obtained in the first trimester of pregnancy. These receptors were taken from a female donor in good health, enrolled as a control in a pregnancy study.

This sequence joins TRBV18 and TRBJ2-7, with TRBD1 matching over 8 bases. Trimming at V came to 5 bases and at J to 6 bases, leaving 6 bases not matched to a gene. In germline, CDR1 is KGHSH, CDR2 LQKENI. There are 13 residues in the CDR3. Here the CDR3 DNA reads TGTGCCAGCTCAGGAGACAGGGGCGCCGAGCAGTACTTC. Translation gives CASSGDRGAEQYF.

This clone was recorded a few times. The chain joins TRBV28 to TRBJ2-7; D may be TRBD2 (6 bases). In germline, CDR1 is MDHEN, CDR2 SYDVKM. The V gene lost 7 bases and the J gene lost 1 base, with 20 bases spanning the gap. This CDR3 has 16 amino acids. The CDR3 bases are TGTGCCAGCATCTCGGAGGGGCTTGGGGCTTCCTACGAGCAGTACTTC. It encodes CASISEGLGASYEQYF.

CDR3 DNA sequence: TGTGCCAGCAGTATTCGGGACAGAGGCTACGAGCAGTACTTC. Its translation is CASSIRDRGYEQYF. The rearrangement joins TRBV6-5 to TRBJ2-7, with 7 nucleotides matching TRBD1. With V trimmed by 5 bases and J by 3 bases, 7 bases remained unmatched. CDR1 is MNHEY and CDR2 is SVGAGI in the germline V gene. The CDR3 is 14 amino acids.

The V and J genes are TRBV28 and TRBJ1-5; 10 nucleotides align to TRBD1. There are 19 residues in the CDR3. CDR1 MDHEN and CDR2 SYDVKM come from the germline V gene. J gave up 3 bases and V 3 bases, and 14 bases lay outside the gene matches. CDR3 nucleotide sequence: TGTGCCAGCAGTTTGGGCGCACCGGGACAGGGGTTTTTCAATCAGCCCCAGCATTTT. The encoded protein is CASSLGAPGQGFFNQPQHF.

This clone was seen more than once but under ten times. The V and J genes are TRBV11-2 and TRBJ1-1, with D perhaps matching TRBD1 (6 bases). Per the germline V gene, CDR1 is SGHAT and CDR2 is FQNNGV. Trimming shortened V by 5 bases and J by 5 bases, and 15 bases separated the two germline ends. The CDR3 is 14 amino acids. The CDR3 region is CASSPLGRGTEAFF. The CDR3, as DNA: TGTGCCAGCAGCCCCCTCGGCAGGGGAACTGAAGCTTTCTTT.

The chain links TRBV5-5 to TRBJ2-1; TRBD2 matches at 9 bases. This CDR3 region has 16 residues. Trimming removed 3 bases from V and 6 bases from J; junction bases left unmatched: 10. Looked up from germline, CDR1 is SGHKS and CDR2 is YYEKEE (reference sequence). The CDR3 here is CASSSRPGLAGNEQFF. Here the CDR3 DNA reads TGTGCCAGCAGCTCCCGCCCGGGACTAGCTGGCAATGAGCAGTTCTTC.

This chain joins TRBV5-1 and TRBJ1-2, with 10 bases that match TRBD1. The CDR3 is 16 residues long. CDR1 is SGHRS and CDR2 is YFSETQ in the germline V gene. Trimming cost V 4 bases and J 3 bases; bases outside gene matches: 9. For the CDR3, the DNA is TGCGCCAGCAGCATGGGGGACAGGGGCGCTGACTATGGCTACACCTTC. Translated, it gives CASSMGDRGADYGYTF.

V and J are TRBV5-1 and TRBJ2-1; 14 positions agree with TRBD2. V gave up 3 bases and J gave up 7 bases; unmatched junction bases: 6. The CDR3 is made up of 16 amino acids. CDR1 SGHRS and CDR2 YFSETQ come from the germline V gene. CDR3 sequence reads: CASSWAGTSGRNEQFF. CDR3 coding DNA: TGCGCCAGCAGCTGGGCCGGGACTAGCGGGAGAAATGAGCAGTTCTTC.

Concerning this clone: At one of its ends the junction is not consistent with the germline gene, which may arise from a read error. The CDR3 DNA reads TGTGCCAGCAGCCCCCGCGGGCAGAGAAAACGACTTTTT. Protein sequence: CASSPRGQRKRLF. V usage is TRBV6-5 and J usage is TRBJ1-1; D ambiguous. This CDR3 is built from 13 residues. Germline values: CDR1 MNHEY, CDR2 SVGAGI.

Concerning this clone: Other DNA sequences in this sample translate to the same CDR3. This sequence joins TRBV4-2 and TRBJ1-3; D call uncertain. Germline loops: CDR1 LGHNA, CDR2 YNFKEQ. The CDR3 runs 17 residues. V was trimmed by 1 base and J by 4 bases, leaving 17 bases between them. The CDR3 nucleotides read TGTGCCAGCAGCCAAGTTCGATTAGACATCTCCGGAAACACCATATATTTT. Translation gives CASSQVRLDISGNTIYF.

The J gene is TRBJ2-2, the V gene TRBV27; 9 bases line up with TRBD2. This CDR3 has 18 amino acids. V shed 3 bases, J shed 5 bases, and the junction held 13 bases outside the gene matches. Germline lookup yields CDR1 MNHEY and CDR2 SMNVEV (reference sequence). CDR3 in DNA: TGTGCCAGCAGTTTCCCAGGGGCGGGGGGGCGCGGGACCGGGGAGCTGTTTTTT. This codes for CASSFPGAGGRGTGELFF.

This chain joins TRBV19 and TRBJ2-3, with D possibly matching TRBD2 (5 bases). Per the germline V gene, CDR1 is LNHDA and CDR2 is SQIVND (reference sequence). Trimming left V 6 bases short and J 2 bases short, with 15 bases between. CDR3 length: 15 residues. The CDR3, as DNA: TGTGCCAGTAGAACTAGTGACCGTTTCACAGATACGCAGTATTTT. Protein: CASRTSDRFTDTQYF. The full variable domain, rest sourced from reference TRBV19 and TRBJ2-3, is DGGITQSPKYLFRKEGQNVTLSCEQNLNHDAMYWYRQDPGQGLRLIYYSQIVNDFQKGDIAEGYSVSREKKESFPLTVTSAQKNPTAFYLCASRTSDRFTDTQYFGPGTRLTVL.

This clone was seen just once. This chain links TRBV6-6 with TRBJ2-7; 9 bases line up with TRBD1. CDR3 length: 16 residues. The junction had 11 bases not matched to a gene; V was cut back by 2 bases and J by 6 bases. Germline CDR1 is MNHNY and CDR2 is SVGAGI (reference sequence). This CDR3 is CASSYASGQGLREQYF. DNA of the CDR3: TGTGCCAGCAGTTACGCTTCAGGACAGGGGCTCCGCGAGCAGTACTTC.

The V and J genes are TRBV30 and TRBJ1-4, with 7 nucleotides matching TRBD1. Germline CDR1 is GTSNPN and CDR2 is SVGIG (reference sequence). V shed 3 bases and J 0 bases; nucleotides not matched to a gene: 10. The CDR3 loop spans 17 amino acids. The CDR3 bases are TGTGCCTGGAGACGGGTGGGCACAGGGGCAACTAATGAAAAACTGTTTTTT. Its protein product is CAWRRVGTGATNEKLFF.

The CDR3 nucleotides read TGTGCCAGCAGCAAAGGGGCCGCGCCCACAGATACGCAGTATTTT. Its translation: CASSKGAAPTDTQYF. The chain recombines TRBV21-1 with TRBJ2-3; TRBD1 is the table's D call, not checked against the DNA. TRBV21-1 is a documented pseudogene. This CDR3 is built from 15 residues.

In its sample, this clone was seen once. This chain links TRBV5-1 with TRBJ2-5; the D gene is possibly TRBD2 (5 bases). Germline CDR1 is SGHRS and CDR2 is YFSETQ. The length of the CDR3 is 14 residues. V gave up 0 bases and J gave up 6 bases, with 12 bases separating them. CDR3 bases: TGCGCCAGCAGCTTGGGGTATGAGCGGCAGACCCAGTACTTC. Translating gives CASSLGYERQTQYF.

V usage is TRBV27 and J usage is TRBJ2-7; D might be TRBD1 (6 bases). CDR3 length: 13 residues. Germline loops: CDR1 MNHEY, CDR2 SMNVEV (reference sequence). Trimming removed 4 bases at V and 1 base at J, with 8 bases between. CDR3: CASSSDRSYEQYF. Here the CDR3 DNA reads TGTGCCAGCAGTTCCGACAGGTCCTACGAGCAGTACTTC.

The genes are TRBV6-1 and TRBJ2-7; 7 nucleotides align to TRBD2. Germline lookup yields CDR1 MNHNS and CDR2 SASEGT. Trimming removed 2 bases from V and 6 bases from J; junction bases left unmatched: 4. This CDR3 has 13 residues. CDR3 amino acids: CASSERWGGEQYF. The CDR3 coding sequence is TGTGCCAGCAGTGAACGGTGGGGGGGCGAGCAGTACTTC.

This chain uses TRBV29-1 with TRBJ2-1; TRBD2 is a possible D gene (6 bases). Trimming shortened V by 2 bases and J by 9 bases, and 14 bases separated the two germline ends. Germline V gene lookup returns CDR1 SQVTM and CDR2 ANQGSEA. This CDR3 spans 13 amino acids. The CDR3 reads CSVEIAVAAEQFF. The CDR3 nucleotides are TGCAGCGTTGAAATCGCGGTAGCGGCTGAGCAGTTCTTC.

The rearrangement links TRBV7-9 to TRBJ2-3, with TRBD1 matching over 10 bases. J gave up 2 bases and V 4 bases, and 9 bases lay outside the gene matches. The germline CDR1 and CDR2 sequences are SEHNR and FQNEAQ (reference sequence). The CDR3 sequence is 17 residues long. CDR3 amino acids: CASSSLGTGEYTDTQYF. CDR3 coding DNA: TGTGCCAGCAGCTCTTTGGGGACAGGGGAATACACAGATACGCAGTATTTT.

V is TRBV29-1 and J is TRBJ2-7; no clear D. This CDR3 is built from 11 residues. The V gene lost 2 bases and the J gene lost 5 bases, with 7 bases spanning the gap. The germline gives CDR1 SQVTM, CDR2 ANQGSEA. The CDR3 sequence: CSVESANEQYF. CDR3 nucleotides: TGCAGCGTTGAATCCGCTAACGAGCAGTACTTC.